This TCR beta chain was documented in a study of siplizumab effects on memory and regulatory T cells. The repertoire was sequenced with immunoSEQ multiplex PCR; TCRdb's copy has only in-frame clones and lacks some. The data show some 96,000 clones, over 90% seen once. The CDR3 has 16 amino acids. The germline V and J ends were trimmed by 0 bases and 7 bases, with 20 bases remaining between them. Looked up from germline, CDR1 is SGHRS and CDR2 is YFSETQ. Notes on the study in general: Significantly reduced by siplizumab was the cumulative frequency of alloreactive sequences, namely those traceable to unstimulated CD4+ memory cells. Proliferating CD4+ or CD8+ clones, roughly 80-97% of them, lacked an assignable naive or memory phenotype.

Of note for this clone: Antigen: not known.

The source material was non-Treg CD4+ T cells sorted from blood. The receptor was isolated from a human donor in good health. The chain carries TRBV5-1 and TRBJ2-7; D gene unclear. CDR3 sequence: CASSLGVFLNSQEQYF. The CDR3 DNA reads TGCGCCAGCAGCTTGGGGGTCTTCCTTAACTCACAAGAGCAGTACTTC.